This record concerns one T cell receptor (beta chain) sequence. This clonotype was seen at least ten times. The antigen this receptor binds is unknown. One base away there is no much larger clone; base qualities are not given. This record belongs to a study of T cell repertoires in cytomegalovirus infection (dated 2019 in TCRdb). For the wider study: Donor HLA type was relevant to the analysis, because carriage of CMV infection together with the matching HLA type was indicated by public TCR beta signatures.

General study outcomes and caveats: In the ex vivo response, HLA-C-restricted CMV-specific TCR beta clonotypes were dominant, and in two of eight donors the single most frequent clonotype came from this HLA-C-restricted group. Carriers of CMV infection plus the relevant HLA type were discriminated by the cumulative frequency of public TCR beta family members in the study cohort and in an independent approximately 360-donor cohort.

CDR1 and CDR2 (DFQATT, SNEGSKA) derive from the germline V gene (reference sequence). Trimming at the junction amounts to 1 base on V and 7 bases on J, and the germline ends lie 15 bases apart. From its cysteine to its phenylalanine, the CDR3 spans 14 amino acids. Left in the record is the CDR3 DNA by itself, 42 bases read in frame from the first base. Sequencer: Illumina HiSeq 1500. Starting from the raw public reads, TCRdb applied fastp trimming at Q25, assembled clones with MiXCR and retained in-frame beta chains. Rows are combined by CDR3 protein, so each entry shows the most common genes and DNA. In this sample the table shows 250,000 to 300,000 distinct CDR3 sequences, approximately 9.1% of which occur a single time. About 14% of the sample comes from the top ten.

The V gene is TRBV20-1 and the J gene is TRBJ2-3, with the D segment identity uncertain. The source of this sequence is a human donor in good health (CMV status not recorded). Some clones in this sample may be carry-over from other donors' samples. Sequenced: PBMCs. The CDR3 region has the sequence CSARADPPNHTQYF. The nucleotide sequence reads TGCAGTGCTAGAGCTGACCCCCCTAATCATACGCAGTATTTT.